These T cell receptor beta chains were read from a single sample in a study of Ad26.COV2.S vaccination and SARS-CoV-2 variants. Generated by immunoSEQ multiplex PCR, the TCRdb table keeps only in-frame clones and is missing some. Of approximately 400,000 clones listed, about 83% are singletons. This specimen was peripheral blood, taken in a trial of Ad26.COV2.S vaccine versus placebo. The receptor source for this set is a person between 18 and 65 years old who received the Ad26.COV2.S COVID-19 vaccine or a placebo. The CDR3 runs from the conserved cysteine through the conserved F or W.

cdr3_aa: CASSYQGSLNYGYTF
v_call: TRBV3-1/TRBV3-2
j_call: TRBJ1-2

cdr3_aa: CASSRHESSYNEQFF
v_call: TRBV6-2/TRBV6-3
j_call: TRBJ2-1

cdr3_aa: CASRGLAGLGNEQFF
v_call: TRBV11-2
j_call: TRBJ2-1

cdr3_aa: CASTPYSNQPQHF
v_call: TRBV19
j_call: TRBJ1-5

cdr3_aa: CASTPLGVISGNTIYF
v_call: TRBV19
j_call: TRBJ1-3

cdr3_aa: CASSSYSGRGTDTQYF
v_call: TRBV27
j_call: TRBJ2-3

cdr3_aa: CASSTTGNQPQHF
v_call: TRBV12-3/TRBV12-4
j_call: TRBJ1-5

cdr3_aa: CASSLGGRSETQYF
v_call: TRBV13
j_call: TRBJ2-5

cdr3_aa: CASSQTFQGRKLFF
v_call: TRBV14
j_call: TRBJ1-4

cdr3_aa: CASSSSGNSPLHF
v_call: TRBV7-9
j_call: TRBJ1-6

cdr3_aa: CASSQGRLEGTGELFF
v_call: TRBV5-4
j_call: TRBJ2-2

cdr3_aa: CASSSPANEQFF
v_call: TRBV11-1
j_call: TRBJ2-1

cdr3_aa: CASSSGLGGTGLVMPQFF
v_call: TRBV9
j_call: TRBJ2-1

cdr3_aa: CSASAPRGEITGELFF
v_call: TRBV20-1
j_call: TRBJ2-2

cdr3_aa: CASRSGNQPQHF
v_call: TRBV19
j_call: TRBJ1-5

cdr3_aa: CAWTHSSGYTF
v_call: TRBV30
j_call: TRBJ1-2

cdr3_aa: CASSVQNTIYF
v_call: TRBV2
j_call: TRBJ1-3

cdr3_aa: CASAGVGYNEKLFF
v_call: TRBV5-1
j_call: TRBJ1-4

cdr3_aa: CASSQGLAGGPSGFF
v_call: TRBV5-1
j_call: TRBJ2-1

cdr3_aa: CASTPSGPQHF
v_call: TRBV2
j_call: TRBJ1-5

cdr3_aa: CASSQARGPPEQFF
v_call: TRBV4-1
j_call: TRBJ2-1

cdr3_aa: CATDRNTGELFF
v_call: TRBV7-9
j_call: TRBJ2-2

cdr3_aa: CASSPSGGGNEQFF
v_call: TRBV7-3
j_call: TRBJ2-1

cdr3_aa: CASGLRADQETQYF
v_call: TRBV5-8
j_call: TRBJ2-5

cdr3_aa: CASSPGLLGVKYF
v_call: TRBV6-5
j_call: TRBJ2-7

cdr3_aa: CASSLTRDRNTEAFF
v_call: TRBV11-2
j_call: TRBJ1-1

cdr3_aa: CASSRSTGVDSPLHF
v_call: TRBV18
j_call: TRBJ1-6

cdr3_aa: CASSAMGGAALGYTF
v_call: TRBV9
j_call: TRBJ1-2

cdr3_aa: CASSRTGTFYPGYTF
v_call: TRBV4-1
j_call: TRBJ1-2

cdr3_aa: CASVVGSYGYTF
v_call: TRBV6-5
j_call: TRBJ1-2

cdr3_aa: CASSYLPGRDTQYF
v_call: TRBV6-5
j_call: TRBJ2-3

cdr3_aa: CASSQGDRGPGEPQHF
v_call: TRBV4-1
j_call: TRBJ1-5

cdr3_aa: CASSRPPRGLAGGYEQYF
v_call: TRBV19
j_call: TRBJ2-7

cdr3_aa: CASRLTTEQYF
v_call: TRBV28
j_call: TRBJ2-7

cdr3_aa: CASSHGGQVLNQPQHF
v_call: TRBV6-6
j_call: TRBJ1-5

cdr3_aa: CASSYRRSPPRHEQFF
v_call: TRBV6-5
j_call: TRBJ2-1

cdr3_aa: CASSSGRGRLKTDTQYF
v_call: TRBV7-8
j_call: TRBJ2-3